This T cell receptor (beta chain) was documented in a study of T cells in Graves' hyperthyroidism and ophthalmopathy. Trimming took 0 bases from V and 4 from J, leaving 10 bases between them. Per the germline V gene, CDR1 is GTSNPN and CDR2 is SVGIG (reference sequence). The CDR3 runs 13 residues. Amplified TCR beta CDR3 regions derived from RNA transcripts. The primer set for the first-round RT-PCR of the TCR CDR3 was HTBI. TCRdb re-called the multiplex PCR reads through MiXCR, storing one row per CDR3 protein. This sample has 350,000 to 500,000 distinct CDR3 sequences, with roughly 15% found just once. Uncontrolled infection, other autoimmune disease, pregnancy or lactation led to exclusion. This clonotype occurred many times.

V is TRBV30 and J is TRBJ2-7; D is uncertain. The sequence was obtained from a woman between 18 and 30 years old with Graves' hyperthyroidism. Sequencing was performed on blood. CDR3 in DNA: TGTGCCTGGAGTGTAGGGCCCTATTACGAGCAGTACTTC. Its translation: CAWSVGPYYEQYF.